This TCR beta chain was sequenced for a study of OX40 agonist ivuxolimab in advanced cancers. General study points: Both blood CD4+ and CD8+ T cells showed clonal growth by week 6 at 0.1 to 3.0 mg/kg.

Peripheral blood came from all dose cohorts at three timepoints. The CDR3 has 16 residues. Germline CDR1 reads SGDLS; CDR2 reads YYNGEE. The V segment lost 4 bases and the J segment 2 bases; nucleotides outside the gene matches: 10. As regards this clone: Its specificity is unknown.

The method was immunoSEQ multiplex PCR; TCRdb's version includes in-frame clones alone and lacks a portion of them. The repertoire consists of over 50,000 clones, with around 92% occurring once and the leading ten covering around 25%. The receptor comes from an adult with an advanced solid tumor such as melanoma, head and neck, liver or kidney cancer. The sequenced sample was CD4+ or CD8+ T cells sorted from blood, obtained in a trial of the OX40 agonist ivuxolimab. The gene calls are TRBV9 and TRBJ2-3; 7 bases are shared with TRBD1. The CDR3 sequence: CASSSGTALLTDTQYF. CDR3 in DNA: TGTGCCAGCAGCTCAGGGACAGCCCTACTCACAGATACGCAGTATTTT. Full variable domain (missing parts from reference TRBV9 and TRBJ2-3): DSGVTQTPKHLITATGQRVTLRCSPRSGDLSVYWYQQSLDQGLQFLIQYYNGEERAKGNILERFSAQQFPDLHSELNLSSLELGDSALYFCASSSGTALLTDTQYFGPGTRLTVL.